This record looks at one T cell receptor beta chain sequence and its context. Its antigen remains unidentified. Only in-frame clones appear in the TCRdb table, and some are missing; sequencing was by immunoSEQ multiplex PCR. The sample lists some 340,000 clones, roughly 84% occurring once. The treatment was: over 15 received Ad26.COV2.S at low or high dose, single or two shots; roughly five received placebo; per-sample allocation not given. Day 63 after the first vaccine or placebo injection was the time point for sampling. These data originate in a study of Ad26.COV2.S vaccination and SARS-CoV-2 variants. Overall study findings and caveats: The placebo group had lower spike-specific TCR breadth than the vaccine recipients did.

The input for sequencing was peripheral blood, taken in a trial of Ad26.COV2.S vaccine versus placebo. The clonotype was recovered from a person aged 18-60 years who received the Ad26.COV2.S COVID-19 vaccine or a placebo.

The CDR3 sequence is CASSRIFGHQETQYF. DNA for the CDR3: TGTGCCAGCAGTCGGATCTTTGGCCACCAAGAGACCCAGTACTTC. V usage is TRBV27 and J usage is TRBJ2-5; D is unclear. The germline gives CDR1 MNHEY, CDR2 SMNVEV (reference sequence). The CDR3 runs 15 residues. The V end was cut by 5 bases, the J end by 0 bases, with 13 bases between.